Listed here is a single T cell receptor beta chain. Which antigen it targets is not known. Base quality data are lacking; no much larger clone is found one base away. The data derive from a study of cytomegalovirus exposure and HLA in healthy donors (dated by TCRdb to the late 2010s). Looking at the study overall: According to an earlier analysis of 587 of the donors, about 179 million T cells yielded approximately 120 million unique TCR beta sequences and approximately 300 Gb of sequence data. An early release that covered around 590 HLA-typed donors contained 300 to 350 gigabases of sequencing data and about 84 million unique TCR sequences. The genetic ancestry cluster associated with self-reported Caucasian donors included 65% to 90% of the approximately 410 genotyped donors. The study aimed to test whether cataloging public T cell receptors could reveal signatures of past pathogen exposure. The study profiled the T cell repertoires of about 720 subjects by immunosequencing and related them to cytomegalovirus serostatus. Besides the first cohort of 500 to 700 subjects, a separate validation cohort made up of around 120 different subjects was used. The study combined high-throughput TCR immunosequencing, statistical association of individual TCRs with disease status, and machine learning to predict cytomegalovirus infection status. A later analysis re-examined previously published TCR beta repertoires from 610 or so donors and added high-resolution HLA genotyping to investigate patterns of TCR occurrence. Rather than using new phenotypic data, the later analysis identified candidate immune exposures from TCR beta sequences and from how often those sequences occurred across donors. To decide whether each TCR beta V gene segment behaved as functional or pseudogenic, an earlier analysis of 587 of the donors relied on high-throughput TCR beta sequencing. Alongside the repertoire data, information on donor age, sex, ethnicity and CMV serostatus was compiled. A later genetic analysis used genome-wide SNP genotypes for about 55% of the 666 donors, treating that subset as a discovery cohort. All discovery cohort repertoires had been generated on a single sequencing platform. HLA typing included class I and class II loci at four-digit resolution. The number of donors typed differed by locus, with about 629-630 for A, B, C, DRB1 and DQB1, 522 for DQA1, over 600 for DPA1, and 472 for DPB1. Four to six DR-DQ haplotypes were handled as single units for association and clustering, since linkage in the cohort was strong. Among 300 to 500 genotyped donors of the cohort, an average of approximately 240,000 unique TCR beta nucleotide sequences was sequenced per donor, of which 15% to 20% were non-productive.

Results the study describes overall, beyond this receptor: In an earlier analysis of some 540 of the donors, most TCR beta V segments appeared in productive rearrangements about 90% or about 30% of the time, broadly matching IMGT annotations. This cohort had only TCR beta chains sequenced, and the lack of alpha or paired-chain data limited which features could be detected. Roughly uniform sequencing depth across donors was assumed in presence/absence analyses, although this assumption may not hold. A later analysis found that TCR association rates varied across HLA loci, with DRB1 alleles showing the most associated TCRs and HLA-C alleles the fewest. Assigning TCR associations to individual alleles was difficult when HLA alleles, especially DR and DQ, strongly co-occurred. Several of the top co-occurrence clusters appeared to be linked to parvovirus B19, influenza, CMV and Epstein-Barr virus, according to a later analysis. For the cohort, immune exposure information was limited to CMV serostatus. In the study, 150 to 200 TCR beta chains were listed as associated with cytomegalovirus. V-gene and J-gene trimming of TCR beta chains was associated with a missense DCLRE1C variant in a later genetic analysis, and the association was replicated in an independent cohort. In a later genetic analysis, fewer N-insertions in productive TCRs were reported among donors in an Asian-associated ancestry cluster than the roughly 700-donor mean. The 87-base-pair reads could not distinguish some IMGT-functional V segments, including TRBV6-2 and TRBV6-3, so those segments were excluded. A further reported finding was that TCR beta sequences accurately predicted the HLA-A and HLA-B alleles for most subjects in the first cohort. According to a later analysis, most CMV-associated TCR beta chains appeared to be HLA-restricted, and the HLA associations seemed to be driven largely by CMV exposure. Because HLA typing was missing for some donors at each locus, association tests included only the typed subset. Correlated functional status among segregating V segments might reflect linkage disequilibrium, but an unknown experimental factor could not be ruled out. A few of the identified cytomegalovirus-associated TCR beta chains were confirmed in vitro to be specific for cytomegalovirus antigens. A later analysis associated about 16,000 TCR beta sequences with specific HLA alleles at a false discovery rate of 0.05. Seventeen rarely observed V segments, including chromosome 9 orphons, were excluded from the earlier analysis of approximately 600 of the donors because counts were too low. In both the original and validation cohorts, the classifier was reported to diagnose cytomegalovirus status with high specificity and sensitivity. Most TCR sequences were seen in very few donors, while some public TCRs were found in many individuals. According to the authors, the approach could potentially be generalized to other disease states and immunological phenotypes. The sequencing pipeline was judged likely to have produced a cluster of highly shared sequence variants as a technical artifact. Compared with equally common non-associated chains, HLA-associated TCR beta chains in a later analysis were more clonally expanded and had lower generation probabilities.

The CDR3 runs 20 residues from the cysteine to the phenylalanine. Just the 60-base CDR3 DNA is kept, in frame starting at base 1. The method behind the library was the immunoSEQ multiplex PCR assay. A mixture of 60 forward primers for TCR Vbeta segments and 13 reverse primers for TCR Jbeta segments was used in the multiplex PCR. A multiplex PCR assay on genomic DNA amplified the CDR3 region of rearranged TCR beta genes. Amplified TCR beta libraries were sequenced as 87-base-pair reads on the Illumina HiSeq System. Per the source publication's procedure: Across the 500 to 700 repertoires, a later analysis counted 60 million to 90 million unique TCR beta chains, some 11 million of which were shared by at least two donors. To remove PCR and sequencing errors, raw reads were error-corrected and collapsed into unique sequences using a nearest-neighbor algorithm that merged closely related sequences. Alignment of CDR3 sequences to IMGT reference sequences was used to assign V, D and J gene segments. For a sequence to be retained, at least a six-nucleotide match to both a V gene segment and a J gene segment was required. Rearrangements were called productive when the CDR3 lacked stop codons and stayed in frame with V and J; all others were non-productive. CDR3 was defined by IMGT convention, running from the second conserved V-encoded cysteine to the conserved J-encoded phenylalanine. In an earlier analysis of approximately 590 of the donors, sequences lacking an unambiguous match to a single V gene segment were excluded. In an earlier analysis of approximately 560 of the donors, a V segment was called functional when productive rearrangements were above 56.7%, and segregating when the standard deviation between donors exceeded 5%. A statistical classification framework was developed to diagnose cytomegalovirus status using the catalog of TCR beta chain sequences. V and J gene assignment, in a later analysis, came from comparing TCR nucleotide sequences with IMGT/GENE-DB human TR gene sequences. Using the TCRdist pipeline, a later analysis assigned CDR3 sequences along with most-parsimonious VDJ recombination scenarios. In a later analysis, each TCR beta chain was defined by its CDR3 amino acid sequence together with its V-gene family, and reads lacking a unique V-gene family were excluded. As a way to deal with suspected cross-contamination and a sequencing artifact, a later analysis dropped hundreds of nucleotide sequences that were highly shared and had low generation probability. In a later analysis, a clonal expansion index was calculated for each public chain from normalized within-repertoire ranks of inferred template counts. Generation probabilities in a later analysis came from a VDJ recombination model fitted to out-of-frame rearrangements, and those results were checked against IGoR. A later analysis scored TCR-TCR, TCR-HLA and TCR-CMV co-occurrence with hypergeometric tests, applying a repertoire-size bias correction to TCR pairs. To estimate false discovery rates, a later analysis permuted the HLA or CMV assignments 20 times. In a later analysis, co-occurring TCRs were grouped with DBSCAN, and TCRdist sequence similarity was added when clustering was performed within HLA-allele-positive subsets. Repertoires with fewer than 30,000 or more than 120,000 public chains were left out of co-occurrence clustering, as were a handful of repertoires with anomalous nucleotide sharing. Drawn from immuneACCESS, this table holds only the in-frame rearrangements with V and J called that TCRdb kept. Clones are partly lost; checked studies trace under half to an unresolved V gene and leave the rest unexplained. That table is the source of V, J and clone size, and D and trimming were worked out from the DNA. The sample includes tens of thousands of clones, with approximately 72% observed a single time. The ten most abundant clones make up just over 50% of the sample.

The cohort comprised around 700 healthy bone marrow donors. At the time of sampling, all cohort members were nominally healthy, though unrecorded immune exposures were likely present. The donor was CMV seropositive and was included in the group of 250 to 300 seropositive cohort members. Every donor gave a peripheral blood sample, and the peripheral blood mononuclear cells from that sample were used for TCR beta sequencing. The Qiagen DNeasy Blood Extraction Kit was used to extract genomic DNA from the blood cell samples. The specimen sequenced was PBMCs. This sequence was found in a man in his fifties or sixties in good health and CMV-seropositive. The chain joins TRBV21-1 to TRBJ1-5; the D call TRBD1 from the table was never checked on the DNA. TRBV21-1 is termed a pseudogene. CDR3 reads: CASSKALDREGGYSNQPQHF. In nucleotide form, the sequence is TGTGCCAGCAGCAAAGCGCTTGACAGGGAAGGGGGATATAGCAATCAGCCCCAGCATTTT.